The 9 T cell receptor beta chains listed next were all sequenced from one sample in a study of blood T cell repertoires in COVID-19. The data were produced by immunoSEQ multiplex PCR, yet TCRdb's version contains in-frame clones alone and is incomplete. The sample consists of nearly 200,000 clones, around 85% of them appearing once. Sequenced: peripheral blood. Every receptor here comes from a woman in her 70s with acute or convalescent COVID-19.

V and J are TRBV21-1 and TRBJ1-5; the table's D call TRBD1 went unverified against the DNA. TRBV21-1 is a pseudogene locus. This CDR3 region has 16 residues. This CDR3 reads CASRGLQGKFNQPQHF. The CDR3 DNA follows: TGTGCCAGCAGAGGATTACAGGGGAAGTTCAATCAGCCCCAGCATTTT.

The rearrangement links TRBV5-1 to TRBJ2-6; D uncertain. The CDR3 has 15 residues. V was shortened by 1 base and J by 1 base, with 6 bases between the two germline ends. CDR1 is SGHRS, CDR2 YFSETQ, per germline. The CDR3 is CASSLMSSGANVLTF. CDR3 DNA sequence: TGCGCCAGCAGCTTGATGTCTTCTGGGGCCAACGTCCTGACTTTC.

For this clone: The sample contains more than one DNA sequence encoding this CDR3. The chain is built from TRBV29-1 and TRBJ2-7, with 11 bases identical to TRBD1. Germline V gene sequence: CDR1 SQVTM, CDR2 ANQGSEA. This CDR3 has 13 residues. V shed 3 bases, J shed 3 bases, and the junction held 1 base outside the gene matches. The CDR3 protein is CSVEGQGGYEQYF. CDR3 in DNA: TGCAGCGTTGAGGGACAGGGGGGCTACGAGCAGTACTTC.

This sequence joins TRBV9 and TRBJ2-1, with unresolved D. V lost 0 bases and J lost 0, with 7 bases in between. Germline CDR1 SGDLS, CDR2 YYNGEE. This CDR3 spans 15 amino acids. This CDR3 is CASSVVESSYNEQFF. The CDR3 DNA reads as TGTGCCAGCAGCGTAGTCGAGAGCTCCTACAATGAGCAGTTCTTC.

The CDR3 loop reads CASSSPGVDQPQHF. As DNA, the CDR3 is TGTGCCAGCAGCTCCCCAGGGGTAGATCAGCCCCAGCATTTT. The chain employs TRBV7-3 and TRBJ1-5, with a weak D call TRBD1 (6 bases). The CDR3 loop spans 14 amino acids. The V gene's germline CDR1 is SGHTA and CDR2 FQGTGA. V lost 4 bases to trimming and J lost 5 bases, with 12 bases between them.

The V and J genes are TRBV18 and TRBJ2-3; 10 positions match TRBD2. The CDR3 spans 16 residues. Per germline, CDR1 KGHSH and CDR2 LQKENI. V dropped 1 base and J dropped 1; count of bases not matched to a gene: 2. CDR3 sequence: CASSPRGTSGTDTQYF. CDR3 DNA sequence: TGTGCCAGCTCACCACGAGGGACTAGCGGCACAGATACGCAGTATTTT.

The genes are TRBV5-1 and TRBJ2-2; weak D call: TRBD1 (5 bases). This CDR3 is 15 amino acids long. The V end was cut by 3 bases, the J end by 0 bases, with 9 bases between. Germline-derived CDR1 and CDR2 are SGHRS and YFSETQ. The CDR3 here is CASSSTGSNTGELFF. The CDR3 nucleotides read TGCGCCAGCAGCTCCACAGGTTCGAACACCGGGGAGCTGTTTTTT.

The V and J genes are TRBV9 and TRBJ1-1; D ambiguous. The CDR3 has 13 amino acids. V was clipped by 5 bases and J by 4 bases, with 12 bases between them. The germline CDR1 and CDR2 sequences are SGDLS and YYNGEE. CDR3 loop: CASSLQVGTEAFF. The CDR3 nucleotides read TGTGCCAGCAGTCTTCAGGTTGGCACTGAAGCTTTCTTT.

In its sample, this clone was seen once. The J gene is TRBJ2-7, the V gene TRBV24-1, with 11 positions matching TRBD1. The CDR3 is 16 residues long. Germline values: CDR1 KGHDR, CDR2 SFDVKD. V was clipped by 4 bases and J by 3 bases; unmatched bases: 7. CDR3 sequence: CATSDVGDRGIYEQYF. CDR3 sequence (DNA): TGTGCCACCAGTGACGTGGGGGACAGGGGGATCTACGAGCAGTACTTC.